The clone carrying this TCR beta chain was seen more than once but under ten times. The germline V gene encodes CDR1 LGHNA and CDR2 YSLEER. The CDR3 consists of 15 residues. V gave up 1 base and J gave up 11 bases, with 17 bases separating them. This sample was taken from a study of T-cell reconstitution after alpha-beta-depleted transplantation in children. This sample's TCRbeta library carried unique molecular identifier barcodes. TCRdb passed the PCR reads through MiXCR, listing each CDR3 protein once. The sample gives over 400,000 distinct CDR3 sequences, roughly an eighth of which show up once; over 5.5% is in the top ten.

The J gene is TRBJ1-4, the V gene TRBV4-3, with D unclear. The source of this sequence is a human donor who donated a stem cell graft to a child with combined immunodeficiency. The material was PBMCs from the stem cell graft donor, obtained from the stem cell graft. CDR3 DNA: TGCGCCAGCAGCCAAGTTTGGAGGTCAACGGAGAAACTGTTTTTT. Amino acid sequence: CASSQVWRSTEKLFF.